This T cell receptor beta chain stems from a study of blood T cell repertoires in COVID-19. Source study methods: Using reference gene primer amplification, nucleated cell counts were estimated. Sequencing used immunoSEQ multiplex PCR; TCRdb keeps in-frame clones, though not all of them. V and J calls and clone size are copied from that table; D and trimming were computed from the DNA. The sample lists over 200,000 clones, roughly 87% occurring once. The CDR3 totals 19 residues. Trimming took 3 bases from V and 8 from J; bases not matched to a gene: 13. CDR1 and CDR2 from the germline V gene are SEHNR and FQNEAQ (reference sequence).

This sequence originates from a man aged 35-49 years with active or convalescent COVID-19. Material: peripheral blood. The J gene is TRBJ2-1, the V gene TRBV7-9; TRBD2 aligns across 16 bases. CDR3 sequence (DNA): TGTGCCAGCAGCTTTCGTCCGGGACTAGCGGGAGGGCTTAGGGATGAGCAGTTCTTC. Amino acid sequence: CASSFRPGLAGGLRDEQFF.